This TCR beta chain was sequenced during a study of T cells of healthy individuals. TCRdb processed the 5' RACE reads anew with MiXCR; each CDR3 protein has one entry. The table has around 80,000 distinct CDR3 sequences, approximately 5.4% seen once. The V and J ends lost 1 base and 5 bases respectively, with 14 bases between them. The length of the CDR3 is 15 residues. Looked up from germline, CDR1 is SGHTA and CDR2 is FQGNSA. This clonotype was recorded at least ten times. The gene calls are TRBV7-2 and TRBJ1-2, with D perhaps TRBD1 (6 bases). The receptor comes from a female donor in good health. Here the CDR3 reads CASSLELQGRYGYTF. CDR3 coding DNA: TGTGCCAGCAGCTTAGAGCTCCAGGGGCGTTATGGCTACACCTTC.